The entry that follows covers one TCR beta chain sequence. Its cognate antigen is unknown. V was pared by 6 bases and J by 0 bases, with 6 bases of the junction left unmatched. This CDR3 is 17 amino acids long. Germline CDR1 reads MRHNA; CDR2 reads SNTAGT. This specimen comes from a study of cytomegalovirus exposure and HLA in healthy donors. Points from the study as a whole: Reports indicated that the classifier achieved high specificity and sensitivity in diagnosing cytomegalovirus status.

Primers included in the PCR were 60 Vbeta and 13 Jbeta primers. Data came from immunoSEQ multiplex PCR; TCRdb stores just in-frame clones and leaves some out. The sample shows fewer than 200,000 clones, more than 70% of them seen only once. The chain combines TRBV6-4 with TRBJ2-6, with 9 bases lining up with TRBD1. Material: PBMCs. This TCR was recovered from a man aged 35 to 55 in good health and CMV-seropositive. In nucleotides, the CDR3 is TGTGCCAGCAGCCCGGGACAGGGCTACTCTGGGGCCAACGTCCTGACTTTC. It translates to CASSPGQGYSGANVLTF.